A single sample gave rise to the 9 T cell receptor beta chains below, sequenced in a study of PD-L1 blockade in urothelial cancer. Clones were sequenced by immunoSEQ multiplex PCR, and TCRdb holds only the in-frame ones, with some missing. The sample lists about 30,000 clones; 80% to 90% were seen once. The source material was PBMCs, sampled around atezolizumab (anti-PD-L1) treatment. The receptors come from a man over 45 with urothelial cancer.

The chain carries TRBV27 and TRBJ2-7; tentative D call: TRBD1 (6 bases). Trimming left V 6 bases short and J 6 bases short, with 18 bases between. The CDR3 is made up of 14 amino acids. Germline values: CDR1 MNHEY, CDR2 SMNVEV (reference sequence). Here the CDR3 DNA reads TGTGCCAGCAGACACTCGGACAGCCGAGTCGAGCAGTACTTC. The encoded protein is CASRHSDSRVEQYF.

This sequence joins TRBV21-1 and TRBJ1-5; the table's TRBD1 call for D was not verified on the DNA. TRBV21-1 is a recognized pseudogene. This CDR3 region has 15 residues. The CDR3 coding sequence is TGTGCCAGCAGCAGGACATACTATAGCAATCAGCCCCAGCATTTT. Amino acid sequence: CASSRTYYSNQPQHF.

The gene calls are TRBV5-8 and TRBJ2-3; D is unresolved. This CDR3 has 12 amino acids. Trimming removed 0 bases at V and 6 bases at J, with 5 bases between. Germline V gives CDR1 SGHTS, CDR2 YDEGEE. The DNA of the CDR3 is TGTGCCAGCAGCTTGGGAGAGGATACGCAGTATTTT. Its protein product is CASSLGEDTQYF.

This clone was observed a single time. The chain combines TRBV6-5 with TRBJ1-2; 11 bases fit TRBD1. The CDR3 consists of 15 residues. CDR1 is MNHEY and CDR2 is SVGAGI in the germline V gene. The V segment lost 5 bases and the J segment 3 bases; nucleotides outside the gene matches: 5. As DNA, the CDR3 is TGTGCCAGCAGTCCGTGGACAGGGGGCGACTATGGCTACACCTTC. Translated, it gives CASSPWTGGDYGYTF.

This chain uses TRBV11-2 with TRBJ2-1; 7 nucleotides align to TRBD2. The CDR3 is made up of 15 amino acids. Trimming at V came to 1 base and at J to 6 bases, leaving 6 bases not matched to a gene. Germline CDR1 and CDR2: SGHAT and FQNNGV. CDR3 residues: CASSLAGGKINEQFF. CDR3 nucleotide sequence: TGTGCCAGCAGCTTAGCGGGAGGAAAGATCAATGAGCAGTTCTTC.

About this clone itself: In the same sample, other DNA sequences code for this CDR3. J is TRBJ1-5 and V is TRBV30; 7 bases fit TRBD1. Germline CDR1 reads GTSNPN; CDR2 reads SVGIG (reference sequence). This CDR3 spans 16 amino acids. V dropped 2 bases and J dropped 1; count of bases not matched to a gene: 8. This chain's CDR3 is CAWSPETGRSNQPQHF. The CDR3 DNA reads TGTGCCTGGAGTCCGGAGACAGGGAGAAGCAATCAGCCCCAGCATTTT.

The rearrangement links TRBV19 to TRBJ2-5; 7 bases align to TRBD1. V shed 4 bases and J 6 bases; nucleotides not matched to a gene: 5. The CDR3 is made up of 13 amino acids. The germline V gene encodes CDR1 LNHDA and CDR2 SQIVND (reference sequence). The CDR3 DNA is TGTGCCAGTAGTAGGACAGGCGGACAGACCCAGTACTTC. Amino acids: CASSRTGGQTQYF.

V and J are TRBV18 and TRBJ2-3; D possibly corresponds to TRBD2 (5 bases). Germline loops: CDR1 KGHSH, CDR2 LQKENI. This CDR3 is 19 amino acids long. V lost 2 bases and J 1 base, leaving 22 bases between the germline ends. The CDR3 region is CASSPRPEGLTTGTDTQYF. DNA for the CDR3: TGTGCCAGCTCACCAAGACCCGAGGGCCTCACTACTGGCACAGATACGCAGTATTTT.

This clone has only one observation. The rearrangement links TRBV18 to TRBJ2-5; tentatively, D is TRBD2 (6 bases). The CDR3 has 13 amino acids. V dropped 3 bases and J dropped 5 bases, with 10 bases sitting between them. The germline CDR1 and CDR2 sequences are KGHSH and LQKENI. CDR3 sequence reads: CASSPEGRETQYF. Here the CDR3 DNA reads TGTGCCAGCTCACCGGAGGGGCGGGAGACCCAGTACTTC.